Reported below is one T cell receptor beta chain. Its specificity is unknown. The data stem from a study of CD8 T cells in ankylosing spondylitis. The study, taken as a whole, reports: A TCR beta motif of about eight highly homologous variants seemed to mark ankylosing spondylitis blood. Reports say disease-linked clones showed up significantly more in matched ankylosing spondylitis synovial fluid. Peripheral blood held disease-linked clones only at relatively low frequency, and these were CD8+.

Deletions cut 4 bases from V and 4 bases from J, with 17 bases between. Germline CDR1 is MNHEY and CDR2 is SVGAGI. The CDR3 sequence is 15 residues long. Each TCR beta library was made by quantitative 5'-RACE that incorporated molecular barcodes. TCRdb reanalysed the 5' RACE reads using MiXCR and keeps one entry per CDR3 protein. The table records a few hundred thousand distinct CDR3 sequences, less than 10% of them present only once. The chain joins TRBV6-5 to TRBJ2-7; tentative D call: TRBD2 (6 bases). Sequenced sample: blood, either unsorted or a sorted T cell fraction (not recorded which). The receptor comes from a male donor with ankylosing spondylitis. The CDR3 DNA reads as TGTGCCAGCAGTTTGGTGCCCGGGGGTCTGTACGAGCAGTACTTC. Encoded protein: CASSLVPGGLYEQYF.